These 4 T cell receptor beta chains originate from one sample sequenced in a study of cytomegalovirus exposure and HLA in healthy donors. TCRdb's copy holds only in-frame clones and misses some; the assay was immunoSEQ multiplex PCR. The table has fewer than 150,000 clones, around 90% seen once; the top ten hold 7.9%. Sequences were obtained from PBMCs. These receptors originate from a woman between 18 and 29 years old in good health and CMV-seropositive.

The rearrangement joins TRBV28 to TRBJ1-2, with D maybe TRBD1 (6 bases). Looked up from germline, CDR1 is MDHEN and CDR2 is SYDVKM. The CDR3 runs to 14 residues. Trimming pared 1 base from V and 3 bases from J, leaving 9 bases between. The CDR3 region is CASSLSGDYYGYTF. DNA for the CDR3: TGTGCCAGCAGTTTATCAGGGGATTACTATGGCTACACCTTC.

The gene calls are TRBV6-5 and TRBJ1-3, with 7 bases lining up with TRBD1. Unmatched junction bases numbered 8, after V lost 6 bases and J lost 6 bases. The germline V gene encodes CDR1 MNHEY and CDR2 SVGAGI. The CDR3 contains 14 residues. CDR3 sequence reads: CASSRTGVSNTIYF. In nucleotides, the CDR3 is TGTGCCAGCAGCCGTACAGGGGTCTCAAACACCATATATTTT.

This sequence joins TRBV10-1 and TRBJ1-5; 11 bases map to TRBD1. The CDR3 runs to 14 residues. The V gene's germline CDR1 is WNHNN and CDR2 SYGVQD (reference sequence). The trim removed 5 bases at V and 6 bases at J, leaving 3 bases unmatched. The CDR3 spells CASSPGQGGQPQHF. For the CDR3, the DNA is TGCGCCAGCAGTCCGGGACAGGGGGGTCAGCCCCAGCATTTT.

The V gene is TRBV7-2, the J gene TRBJ2-1; 7 bases fit TRBD2. V shed 7 bases, J shed 3 bases, and the junction held 6 bases outside the gene matches. There are 14 residues in the CDR3. Germline V gene lookup returns CDR1 SGHTA and CDR2 FQGNSA. The CDR3, as DNA: TGTGCCAGCACCCTACTAGCGAACTACAATGAGCAGTTCTTC. This translates into CASTLLANYNEQFF.